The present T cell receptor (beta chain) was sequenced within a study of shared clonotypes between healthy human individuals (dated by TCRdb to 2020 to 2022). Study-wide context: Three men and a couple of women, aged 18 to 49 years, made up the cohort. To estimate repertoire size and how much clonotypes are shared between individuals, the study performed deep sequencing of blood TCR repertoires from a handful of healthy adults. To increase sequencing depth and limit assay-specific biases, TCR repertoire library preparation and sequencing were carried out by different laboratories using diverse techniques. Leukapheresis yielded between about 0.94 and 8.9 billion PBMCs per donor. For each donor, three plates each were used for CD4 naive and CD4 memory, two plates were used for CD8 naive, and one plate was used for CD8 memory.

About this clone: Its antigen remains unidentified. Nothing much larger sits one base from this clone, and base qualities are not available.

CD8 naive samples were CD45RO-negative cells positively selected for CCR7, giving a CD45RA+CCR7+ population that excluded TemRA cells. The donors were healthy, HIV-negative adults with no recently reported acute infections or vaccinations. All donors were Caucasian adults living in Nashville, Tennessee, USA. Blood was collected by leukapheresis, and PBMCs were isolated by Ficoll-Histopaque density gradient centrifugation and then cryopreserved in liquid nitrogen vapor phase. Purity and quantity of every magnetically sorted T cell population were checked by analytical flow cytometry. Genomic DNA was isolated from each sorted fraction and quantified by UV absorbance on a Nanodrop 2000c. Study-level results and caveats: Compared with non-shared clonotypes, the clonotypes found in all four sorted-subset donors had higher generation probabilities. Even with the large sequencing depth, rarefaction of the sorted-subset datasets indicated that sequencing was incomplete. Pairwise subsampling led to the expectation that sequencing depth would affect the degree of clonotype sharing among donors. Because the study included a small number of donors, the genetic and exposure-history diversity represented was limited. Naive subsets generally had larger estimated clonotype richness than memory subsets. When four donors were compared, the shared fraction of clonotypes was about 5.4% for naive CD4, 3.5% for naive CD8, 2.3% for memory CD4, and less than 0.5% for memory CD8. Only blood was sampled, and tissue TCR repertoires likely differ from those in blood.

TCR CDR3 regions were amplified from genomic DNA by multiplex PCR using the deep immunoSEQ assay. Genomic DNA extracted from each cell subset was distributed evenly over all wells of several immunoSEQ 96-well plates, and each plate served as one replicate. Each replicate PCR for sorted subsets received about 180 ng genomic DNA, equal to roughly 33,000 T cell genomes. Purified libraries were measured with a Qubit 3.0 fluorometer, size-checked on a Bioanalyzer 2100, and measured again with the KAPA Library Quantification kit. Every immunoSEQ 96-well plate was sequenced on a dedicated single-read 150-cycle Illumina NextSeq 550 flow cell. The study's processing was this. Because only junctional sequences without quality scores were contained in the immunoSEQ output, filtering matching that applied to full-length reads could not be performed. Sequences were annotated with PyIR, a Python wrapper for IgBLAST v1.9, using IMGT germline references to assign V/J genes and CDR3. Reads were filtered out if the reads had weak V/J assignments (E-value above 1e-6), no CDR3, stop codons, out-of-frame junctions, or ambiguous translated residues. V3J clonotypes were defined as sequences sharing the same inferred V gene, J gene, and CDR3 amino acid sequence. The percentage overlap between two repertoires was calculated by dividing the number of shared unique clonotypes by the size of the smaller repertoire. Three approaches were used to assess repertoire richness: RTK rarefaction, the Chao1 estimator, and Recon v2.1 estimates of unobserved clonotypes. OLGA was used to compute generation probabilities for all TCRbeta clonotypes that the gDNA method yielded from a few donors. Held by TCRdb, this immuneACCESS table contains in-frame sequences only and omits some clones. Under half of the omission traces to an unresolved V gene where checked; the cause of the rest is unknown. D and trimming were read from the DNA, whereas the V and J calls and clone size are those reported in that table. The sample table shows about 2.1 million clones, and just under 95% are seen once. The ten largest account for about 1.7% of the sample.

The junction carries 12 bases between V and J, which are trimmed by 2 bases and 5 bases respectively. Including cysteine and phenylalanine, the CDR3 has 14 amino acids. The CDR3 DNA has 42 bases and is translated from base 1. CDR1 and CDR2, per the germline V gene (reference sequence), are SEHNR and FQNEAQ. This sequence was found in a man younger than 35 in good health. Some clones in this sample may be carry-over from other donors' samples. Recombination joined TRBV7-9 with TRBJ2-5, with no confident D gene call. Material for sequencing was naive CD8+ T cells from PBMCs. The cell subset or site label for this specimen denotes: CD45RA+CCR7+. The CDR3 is CASSLPTTRETQYF. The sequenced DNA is TGTGCCAGCAGCTTACCTACAACCCGGGAGACCCAGTACTTC.